The clone carrying this T cell receptor beta chain was recorded a few times. The ends lost 1 base at V and 0 bases at J; junction bases unmatched: 9. The CDR3 loop spans 19 amino acids. CDR1 is SGHAT and CDR2 is FQNNGV in the germline V gene. TCRdb re-derived calls from the 5' RACE reads in MiXCR, one entry per CDR3 protein. This table has tens of thousands of distinct CDR3 sequences, almost 25% appearing once. Material: tumor-infiltrating naive CD4+ T cells sorted from the breast tumor. As to subset: naive CD4+ T cells, CD4+CD45RA+CD25-. The chain combines TRBV11-2 with TRBJ2-6, with 7 bases matching TRBD1. This receptor was taken from a female donor with breast cancer. The CDR3 here is CASSLGRRDSFSGANVLTF. In DNA form, the CDR3 reads TGTGCCAGCAGCTTAGGCCGAAGGGACAGCTTCTCTGGGGCCAACGTCCTGACTTTC.